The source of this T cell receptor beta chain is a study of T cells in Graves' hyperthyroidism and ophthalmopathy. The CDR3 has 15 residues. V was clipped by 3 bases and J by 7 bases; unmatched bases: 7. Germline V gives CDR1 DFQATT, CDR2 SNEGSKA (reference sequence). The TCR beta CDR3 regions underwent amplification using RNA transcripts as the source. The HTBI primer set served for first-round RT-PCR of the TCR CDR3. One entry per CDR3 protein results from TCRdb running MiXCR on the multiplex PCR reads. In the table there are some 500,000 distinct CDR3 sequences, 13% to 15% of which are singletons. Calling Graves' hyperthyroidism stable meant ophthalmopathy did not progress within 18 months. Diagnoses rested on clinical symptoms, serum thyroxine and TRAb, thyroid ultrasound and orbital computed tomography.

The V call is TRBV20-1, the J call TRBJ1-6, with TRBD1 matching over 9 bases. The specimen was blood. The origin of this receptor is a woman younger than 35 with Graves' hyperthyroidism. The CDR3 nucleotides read TGCAGTGCTAGTTTTGGGGACAGGGACAATTCACCCCTCCACTTT. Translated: CSASFGDRDNSPLHF.